These 8 T cell receptor beta chains were all obtained from the same sample, sequenced in a study of T cells in Graves' hyperthyroidism and ophthalmopathy. The TCR beta CDR3 regions underwent amplification using RNA transcripts as the source. The primer set for the first-round RT-PCR of the TCR CDR3 was HTBI. TCRdb fed the multiplex PCR reads into MiXCR, producing one record per CDR3 protein. The sample consists of about 700,000 distinct CDR3 sequences, 14% of them appearing once. The sequenced sample consisted of blood. The receptors derive from a woman between 18 and 29 years old with Graves' hyperthyroidism.

Regarding this clonotype: A much larger clone differs from this one at a single base, so this may be a read error. The J gene is TRBJ2-2, the V gene TRBV11-2, with a weak D call TRBD2 (5 bases). CDR1 is SGHAT, CDR2 FQNNGV, per germline. V lost 1 base and J lost 10, with 16 bases in between. The length of the CDR3 is 15 residues. CDR3 coding DNA: TGTGCCAGCAGCTTAGTAGAGCGGACGGGCGAGGAGCTGTTTTTT. It encodes CASSLVERTGEELFF.

This clonotype has a count of ten or more. The chain links TRBV7-9 to TRBJ2-5, with 8 positions matching TRBD2. The CDR3 spans 15 residues. V was clipped by 2 bases and J by 5 bases; unmatched bases: 7. CDR1 and CDR2 (germline): SEHNR, FQNEAQ (reference sequence). Written as DNA, the CDR3 is TGTGCCAGCAGCTTATCCGGGAGGGCCGTGGAGACCCAGTACTTC. Amino acids: CASSLSGRAVETQYF.

This rearrangement joins TRBV6-1 to TRBJ1-3, with D hard to call. CDR3 size: 15 residues. Germline CDR1 MNHNS, CDR2 SASEGT. The V end lost 5 bases, the J end lost 0 bases, and 11 bases lay between the germline ends. CDR3 sequence (DNA): TGTGCCAGCAGTTCGACGGAGGGCTCTGGAAACACCATATATTTT. This gives the protein CASSSTEGSGNTIYF.

The sample holds many counts of this clonotype. The genes are TRBV5-1 and TRBJ1-1; perhaps TRBD1 as D (5 bases). V lost 2 bases and J 1 base, leaving 15 bases between the germline ends. There are 16 residues in the CDR3. Looked up from germline, CDR1 is SGHRS and CDR2 is YFSETQ. The CDR3, as DNA: TGCGCCAGCAGCTTCGGGACCCAAAACCGGAACACTGAAGCTTTCTTT. This codes for CASSFGTQNRNTEAFF.

V usage is TRBV6-1 and J usage is TRBJ1-1; D is undetermined. CDR1 and CDR2 (germline): MNHNS, SASEGT. The ends were cut back, 7 bases at V and 3 bases at J, with 15 bases in the middle. CDR3 length equals 14 residues. The CDR3: CASTPVGGYTEAFF. Here the CDR3 DNA reads TGTGCCAGCACCCCCGTCGGAGGCTACACTGAAGCTTTCTTT.

V usage is TRBV27 and J usage is TRBJ2-5; D may be TRBD2 (5 bases). CDR1 is MNHEY and CDR2 is SMNVEV in the germline V gene (reference sequence). V was cut by 5 bases and J by 3 bases, with 10 bases left in between. The CDR3 runs 13 residues. The CDR3 coding sequence is TGTGCCAGCAGTCAGAGGGTTGAAGAGACCCAGTACTTC. It codes for CASSQRVEETQYF.

The sample holds many counts of this clonotype. CDR3 DNA sequence: TGTGCCAGCTCACCAAGGCCAGGGGGCGATAAGTATGGCTACACCTTC. Amino acids: CASSPRPGGDKYGYTF. The chain is built from TRBV18 and TRBJ1-2; TRBD1 matches at 8 bases. From germline, CDR1 is KGHSH and CDR2 LQKENI. The CDR3 loop spans 16 amino acids. V was clipped by 2 bases and J by 5 bases; unmatched bases: 10.

This clonotype appeared many times. The gene calls are TRBV11-2 and TRBJ1-2; no definite D call. This CDR3 has 13 amino acids. Trimming pared 3 bases from V and 5 bases from J, leaving 10 bases between. CDR1 and CDR2 from the germline V gene are SGHAT and FQNNGV. CDR3 sequence: CASSFDGPYGYTF. For the CDR3, the DNA is TGTGCCAGCAGCTTCGACGGGCCATATGGCTACACCTTC.